Listed below are T cell receptor beta chains from one sample, sequenced in a study of T cell responses to AZD1222 COVID-19 vaccine. Measured with immunoSEQ multiplex PCR; TCRdb has only the in-frame clones, and not every one. The repertoire holds more than 95,000 clones, approximately 91% seen once, with about 17% in the top ten. This specimen was peripheral blood, taken on day 0 of AZD1222 vaccination. These receptors were obtained from an adult in good health. Both conserved end residues are part of each CDR3. D genes are given only for firm matches. Clone size is shown for a subset of rows, as once, few, many or a class of expanded clone.

len: 16; j_gene: TRBJ2-1; abundance: once; v_gene: TRBV29-1; d_gene: -; CDR3aa: CSVDGDTGSGFDEQFF; CDR3nt: TGCAGCGTTGACGGGGACACGGGGAGCGGTTTTGATGAGCAGTTCTTC
len: 16; j_gene: TRBJ1-4; abundance: -; v_gene: TRBV6-1; d_gene: -; CDR3aa: CASSEAVGRRGEKLFF; CDR3nt: TGTGCCAGCAGTGAAGCGGTAGGGAGGAGGGGAGAAAAACTGTTTTTT
len: 13; j_gene: TRBJ1-1; abundance: -; v_gene: TRBV7-3; d_gene: -; CDR3aa: CASSLSVNTEAFF; CDR3nt: TGTGCCAGCAGCTTATCGGTGAACACTGAAGCTTTCTTT
len: 17; j_gene: TRBJ2-2; abundance: -; v_gene: TRBV7-3; d_gene: -; CDR3aa: CASSLGVAGSNTGELFF; CDR3nt: TGTGCCAGCAGCTTAGGGGTGGCGGGGTCGAACACCGGGGAGCTGTTTTTT
len: 13; j_gene: TRBJ2-3; abundance: -; v_gene: TRBV19; d_gene: TRBD2; CDR3aa: CASSRGREGTQYF; CDR3nt: TGTGCCAGTAGTAGGGGGAGGGAAGGTACGCAGTATTTT
len: 16; j_gene: TRBJ2-1; abundance: -; v_gene: TRBV29-1; d_gene: -; CDR3aa: CSVEDRAGASYNEQFF; CDR3nt: TGCAGCGTTGAAGATCGCGCGGGGGCATCCTACAATGAGCAGTTCTTC
len: 15; j_gene: TRBJ1-5; abundance: -; v_gene: TRBV19; d_gene: TRBD1; CDR3aa: CASSPGQDSNQPQHF; CDR3nt: TGTGCCAGTAGTCCGGGACAGGATAGCAATCAGCCCCAGCATTTT
len: 15; j_gene: TRBJ1-2; abundance: few; v_gene: TRBV9; d_gene: TRBD1; CDR3aa: CASSGDRGPVVGYTF; CDR3nt: TGTGCCAGCAGCGGAGACAGGGGGCCAGTTGTTGGCTACACCTTC
len: 16; j_gene: TRBJ1-5; abundance: once; v_gene: TRBV19; d_gene: TRBD1; CDR3aa: CASSTRTGVSNQPQHF; CDR3nt: TGTGCCAGTAGTACCAGGACAGGGGTTAGCAATCAGCCCCAGCATTTT
len: 16; j_gene: TRBJ1-1; abundance: -; v_gene: TRBV7-8; d_gene: -; CDR3aa: CASSHRVWGKNTEAFF; CDR3nt: TGTGCCAGCAGCCACCGGGTTTGGGGGAAGAACACTGAAGCTTTCTTT
len: 13; j_gene: TRBJ2-1; abundance: -; v_gene: TRBV11-3; d_gene: TRBD1; CDR3aa: CASSLGTGNEQFF; CDR3nt: TGTGCCAGCAGCTTAGGGACAGGCAATGAGCAGTTCTTC
len: 14; j_gene: TRBJ2-7; abundance: -; v_gene: TRBV4-2; d_gene: -; CDR3aa: CASSQGGQLYEQYF; CDR3nt: TGTGCCAGCAGCCAAGGGGGACAATTATACGAGCAGTACTTC
len: 13; j_gene: TRBJ2-1; abundance: -; v_gene: TRBV6-5; d_gene: -; CDR3aa: CATMRLPTNEQFF; CDR3nt: TGTGCCACTATGAGACTACCTACGAATGAGCAGTTCTTC
len: 13; j_gene: TRBJ2-2; abundance: -; v_gene: TRBV9; d_gene: -; CDR3aa: CASSVGGAGELFF; CDR3nt: TGTGCCAGCAGCGTAGGAGGGGCCGGGGAGCTGTTTTTT
len: 16; j_gene: TRBJ2-6; abundance: -; v_gene: TRBV6-1; d_gene: -; CDR3aa: CASSEEGGSGANVLTF; CDR3nt: TGTGCCAGCAGTGAAGAGGGAGGCTCTGGGGCCAACGTCCTGACTTTC
len: 13; j_gene: TRBJ2-1; abundance: -; v_gene: TRBV5-1; d_gene: -; CDR3aa: CASSLGSYNEQFF; CDR3nt: TGCGCCAGCAGCTTAGGGAGTTACAATGAGCAGTTCTTC
len: 12; j_gene: TRBJ1-4; abundance: -; v_gene: TRBV30; d_gene: -; CDR3aa: CAAGTTNEKLFF; CDR3nt: TGTGCCGCAGGCACAACTAATGAAAAACTGTTTTTT